The present TCR beta chain was sequenced within a study of blood T cells in healthy people across ages. Through a sample-barcoded 5' primer and a J-beta primer mix, a second PCR was run for roughly 6 to 11 cycles. TCRdb reanalysed the 5' RACE reads using MiXCR and keeps one entry per CDR3 protein. The sample consists of about 800,000 distinct CDR3 sequences, around 25% of them appearing once. This CDR3 contains 14 residues. Germline assignment: CDR1 MNHEY and CDR2 SVGEGT. This clonotype was counted between two and nine times. This same sample was also part of a study on T cells of mothers and their children.

Input material: blood. The chain links TRBV6-2 or TRBV6-3 to TRBJ2-5; D possibly corresponds to TRBD1 (6 bases). The last part of the DNA fits TRBJ2-7 better; the J call may be wrong. The source of this sequence is a boy younger than 18 in good health. The CDR3, as DNA: TGTGCCAGCCATCCTGGGACACCAGTCTACGAGCAGTACTTC. This translates into CASHPGTPVYEQYF.